The 26 T cell receptor beta chains reported below all come from one sample, sequenced in a study of blood T cell repertoires in COVID-19. This table comes from immunoSEQ multiplex PCR, and its TCRdb copy is limited to in-frame clones, with some not included. Of approximately 200,000 clones in the sample, 80% to 90% were seen once. The sequenced material came from PBMCs or T cells enriched from blood (not recorded which). These receptors were taken from a woman aged 30 to 39 who had been exposed to COVID-19.

This chain links TRBV10-2 with TRBJ1-6, with D perhaps matching TRBD1 (5 bases). Germline CDR1 reads WSHSY; CDR2 reads SAAADI. This CDR3 has 14 amino acids. The V gene lost 7 bases and the J gene lost 13 bases, with 20 bases spanning the gap. CDR3 coding DNA: TGCGCCAGCATGGCCCAAAGGACAATTCTCCCCCTCCACTTT. It yields the protein CASMAQRTILPLHF.

This clone was counted a few times. The rearrangement links TRBV2 to TRBJ1-2; possibly TRBD1 for D (6 bases). Germline V gene lookup returns CDR1 SNHLY and CDR2 FYNNEI. V was cut by 6 bases and J by 3 bases, with 14 bases left in between. This CDR3 contains 14 residues. The CDR3, as DNA: TGTGCCAGCAGGGGGACAACGGCAGACTATGGCTACACCTTC. It translates to CASRGTTADYGYTF.

A few counts support this clone. The rearrangement links TRBV2 to TRBJ1-2; TRBD1 aligns across 9 bases. Germline V gives CDR1 SNHLY, CDR2 FYNNEI. The junction had 5 bases not matched to a gene; V was cut back by 2 bases and J by 4 bases. The CDR3 has 15 amino acids. CDR3 loop: CASSEPGQGSYGYTF. Here the CDR3 DNA reads TGTGCCAGCAGTGAACCGGGACAGGGCTCCTATGGCTACACCTTC.

The V and J genes are TRBV24-1 and TRBJ2-3, with a weak D call TRBD2 (5 bases). The CDR3 length is 13 residues. CDR1 and CDR2 (germline): KGHDR, SFDVKD. V was shortened by 9 bases and J by 3 bases, with 12 bases between the two germline ends. The CDR3 protein is CATADWTTDTQYF. The CDR3 region has the DNA TGTGCCACCGCGGACTGGACGACAGATACGCAGTATTTT.

The chain joins TRBV11-2 to TRBJ2-5, with TRBD1 matching over 7 bases. Germline-derived CDR1 and CDR2 are SGHAT and FQNNGV. The trim removed 2 bases at V and 10 bases at J, leaving 10 bases unmatched. CDR3 length equals 14 residues. CDR3 sequence: CASSLSELPGGQYF. The CDR3 DNA sequence: TGTGCCAGCAGCTTATCAGAACTCCCAGGGGGCCAGTACTTC.

V is TRBV27 and J is TRBJ1-1; 9 bases match TRBD1. The CDR3 consists of 15 residues. J was trimmed by 1 base and V by 7 bases; bases with no gene match: 7. Germline CDR1 is MNHEY and CDR2 is SMNVEV (reference sequence). CDR3 sequence: CASNDGTGWNTEAFF. DNA of the CDR3: TGTGCCAGCAACGATGGGACAGGGTGGAACACTGAAGCTTTCTTT.

This clone is a singleton in its sample. The J gene is TRBJ2-1, the V gene TRBV30, with D unresolved. Germline V gene sequence: CDR1 GTSNPN, CDR2 SVGIG (reference sequence). Trimming removed 7 bases at V and 2 bases at J, with 12 bases between. The length of the CDR3 is 13 residues. CDR3 DNA sequence: TGTGCCTCAGGTACCGCCGCCTACAATGAGCAGTTCTTC. This encodes CASGTAAYNEQFF.

The rearrangement joins TRBV5-1 to TRBJ1-3, with unresolved D. This CDR3 contains 14 residues. From germline, CDR1 is SGHRS and CDR2 YFSETQ. Trimming left V 6 bases short and J 4 bases short, with 14 bases between. CDR3 DNA: TGCGCCAGCAAGTCCGGGCCGGGGGGAAACACCATATATTTT. Translated: CASKSGPGGNTIYF.

The chain employs TRBV12-3 or TRBV12-4 and TRBJ1-5; D unclear. CDR3 length: 12 residues. Trimming pared 6 bases from V and 6 bases from J, leaving 9 bases between. CDR3 coding DNA: TGTGCCAGCAGGCCGGCGGGTCAGCCCCAGCATTTT. It codes for CASRPAGQPQHF.

CDR3 coding DNA: TGTGCCAGCAGCGTCAACTTAGGCCCGGGTCAGACGTTCACCGGGGAGCTGTTTTTT. Translation gives CASSVNLGPGQTFTGELFF. The chain joins TRBV9 to TRBJ2-2; D is unclear. Germline values: CDR1 SGDLS, CDR2 YYNGEE. The CDR3 is made up of 19 amino acids. V lost 2 bases, J lost 4 bases, and 24 bases lay in between.

The V gene is TRBV10-3, the J gene TRBJ1-6; possible D gene TRBD1, 6 bases. Looked up from germline, CDR1 is ENHRY and CDR2 is SYGVKD. The ends were cut back, 7 bases at V and 7 bases at J, with 11 bases in the middle. The CDR3 loop spans 13 amino acids. The CDR3 bases are TGTGCCATCACCCAACAGGGAAATTCACCCCTCCACTTT. Protein product: CAITQQGNSPLHF.

The chain employs TRBV5-1 and TRBJ2-1, with TRBD2 as a possible D gene (5 bases). There are 15 residues in the CDR3. Per the germline V gene, CDR1 is SGHRS and CDR2 is YFSETQ. V shed 4 bases and J shed 2 bases, with 13 bases lying between them. CDR3 in DNA: TGCGCCAGCAGCCGAGACGGGGTCACCTACAATGAGCAGTTCTTC. This codes for CASSRDGVTYNEQFF.

The CDR3 is CASSLILAGGSTGELFF. In DNA form, the CDR3 reads TGTGCCAGCAGCTTAATCCTAGCGGGGGGTTCCACCGGGGAGCTGTTTTTT. The chain recombines TRBV2 with TRBJ2-2, with 11 bases matching TRBD2. Germline V gene lookup returns CDR1 SNHLY and CDR2 FYNNEI. The CDR3 runs 17 residues. Trimming cost V 6 bases and J 4 bases; bases outside gene matches: 10. Using reference TRBV2 and TRBJ2-2 for the parts outside the CDR3, the full variable domain is EPEVTQTPSHQVTQMGQEVILRCVPISNHLYFYWYRQILGQKVEFLVSFYNNEISEKSEIFDDQFSVERPDGSNFTLKIRSTKLEDSAMYFCASSLILAGGSTGELFFGEGSRLTVL.

V gene TRBV19 combines with J gene TRBJ1-1; possibly TRBD1 for D (5 bases). This CDR3 comprises 13 residues. Germline loops: CDR1 LNHDA, CDR2 SQIVND (reference sequence). V dropped 0 bases and J dropped 8 bases, with 10 bases sitting between them. CDR3 nucleotide sequence: TGTGCCAGTAGTATAGATCTGGCAGGGGAAGCTTTCTTT. This codes for CASSIDLAGEAFF.

The chain is built from TRBV11-2 and TRBJ1-1, with 7 bases fitting TRBD1. The V and J ends lost 2 bases and 3 bases, in that order; junction bases with no gene match: 6. Germline V gene sequence: CDR1 SGHAT, CDR2 FQNNGV. CDR3 length: 15 amino acids. DNA of the CDR3: TGTGCCAGCAGCTTACGGACAGGAGGAGACACTGAAGCTTTCTTT. As protein: CASSLRTGGDTEAFF. Full variable domain (missing parts from reference TRBV11-2 and TRBJ1-1): EAGVAQSPRYKIIEKRQSVAFWCNPISGHATLYWYQQILGQGPKLLIQFQNNGVVDDSQLPKDRFSAERLKGVDSTLKIQPAKLEDSAVYLCASSLRTGGDTEAFFGQGTRLTVV.

The gene calls are TRBV14 and TRBJ1-1, with D maybe TRBD1 (5 bases). CDR1 and CDR2 (germline): SGHDN, FVKESK. The CDR3 loop spans 14 amino acids. Trimming cost V 5 bases and J 2 bases, with 12 bases left between them. The CDR3 here is CASSSRQTNTEAFF. The CDR3 coding sequence is TGTGCCAGCAGCTCTAGACAGACTAACACTGAAGCTTTCTTT.

This chain joins TRBV7-3 and TRBJ2-4, with 9 bases matching TRBD1. V trimming: 4 bases; J trimming: 6 bases; junction bases outside the gene matches: 1. The V gene's germline CDR1 is SGHTA and CDR2 FQGTGA. The CDR3 consists of 13 residues. As DNA, the CDR3 is TGTGCCAGCAGCTCGGGACAGGGAAACATTCAGTACTTC. Translation gives CASSSGQGNIQYF.

The chain uses TRBV30 and TRBJ1-4, with D possibly matching TRBD1 (6 bases). This CDR3 has 13 residues. The germline V gene has CDR1 GTSNPN and CDR2 SVGIG (reference sequence). Trimming took 4 bases from V and 8 from J, leaving 14 bases between them. CDR3 residues: CAWIGQGSEKLFF. CDR3 coding DNA: TGTGCCTGGATAGGGCAGGGGAGCGAAAAACTGTTTTTT.

The rearrangement uses TRBV7-3 and TRBJ2-1; TRBD1 matches at 9 bases. Germline values: CDR1 SGHTA, CDR2 FQGTGA. Losses at the gene ends were 4 bases for V and 4 bases for J; bases not matched to a gene: 5. There are 15 residues in the CDR3. CDR3 loop: CASSSYGTGYNEQFF. Written as DNA, the CDR3 is TGTGCCAGCAGCTCGTACGGGACAGGGTACAATGAGCAGTTCTTC.

The chain employs TRBV11-2 and TRBJ1-5; 8 positions match TRBD1. Germline CDR1 is SGHAT and CDR2 is FQNNGV. The CDR3 is 15 amino acids. V shed 4 bases and J 4 bases; nucleotides not matched to a gene: 6. CDR3 loop: CASSSGQGGNQPQHF. In DNA form, the CDR3 reads TGTGCCAGCAGCTCAGGACAGGGAGGGAATCAGCCCCAGCATTTT.

This chain links TRBV5-6 with TRBJ2-3, with 14 bases aligning to TRBD2. From germline, CDR1 is SGHDT and CDR2 YYEEEE. The CDR3 length is 16 residues. V lost 4 bases and J lost 4; bases outside the gene matches: 5. CDR3 sequence (DNA): TGTGCCAGCAGCAGTGGGACTAGCGGGGGCGCAGATACGCAGTATTTT. This sequence encodes CASSSGTSGGADTQYF.

The rearrangement uses TRBV5-4 and TRBJ1-4; D is possibly TRBD1 (6 bases). The V and J ends lost 1 base and 8 bases respectively, with 15 bases between them. CDR3 size: 15 residues. The germline CDR1 and CDR2 sequences are SGHNT and YYREEE (reference sequence). The CDR3 is CASSLSRGAREKLFF. CDR3 DNA: TGTGCCAGCAGCTTGAGCAGGGGCGCACGGGAAAAACTGTTTTTT. Full variable domain (outside the CDR3, taken from reference TRBV5-4 and TRBJ1-4): ETGVTQSPTHLIKTRGQQVTLRCSSQSGHNTVSWYQQALGQGPQFIFQYYREEENGRGNFPPRFSGLQFPNYSSELNVNALELDDSALYLCASSLSRGAREKLFFGSGTQLSVL.

The J gene is TRBJ1-4, the V gene TRBV1; the table's D call of TRBD1 was not tested on the DNA. TRBV1 is given as a pseudogene. This CDR3 spans 17 amino acids. The CDR3 DNA reads as TGCACCAGCAGCCAAGCAACCGGGACAGCAACTAGGGAAAAACTGTTTTTT. Translating it yields CTSSQATGTATREKLFF.

The gene calls are TRBV14 and TRBJ1-1; tentatively, D is TRBD1 (6 bases). V shed 4 bases and J shed 1 base, with 16 bases lying between them. The CDR3 extends over 16 amino acids. CDR1 is SGHDN and CDR2 is FVKESK in the germline V gene. CDR3 in amino acids: CASSPRQDRRNTEAFF. DNA of the CDR3: TGTGCCAGCAGCCCACGACAGGACCGCCGGAACACTGAAGCTTTCTTT.

The chain carries TRBV27 and TRBJ1-6; 7 bases match TRBD1. CDR1 and CDR2 from the germline V gene are MNHEY and SMNVEV (reference sequence). V trimming: 6 bases; J trimming: 10 bases; junction bases outside the gene matches: 9. This CDR3 spans 14 amino acids. The CDR3 protein is CASSQGGNYSPLHF. CDR3 nucleotides: TGTGCCAGCAGCCAAGGGGGCAATTACTCACCCCTCCACTTT.

The chain has TRBV6-5 and TRBJ2-2, with TRBD1 matching 9 bases. Unmatched junction bases numbered 2, after V lost 0 bases and J lost 6 bases. CDR1 and CDR2 (germline): MNHEY, SVGAGI. The CDR3 totals 15 residues. The DNA for the CDR3 is TGTGCCAGCAGTTACTCAGGGACAGGGCCCGGGGAGCTGTTTTTT. Amino acid sequence: CASSYSGTGPGELFF.